This TCR beta chain was sequenced during a study of shared clonotypes between healthy human individuals. Deep was the level at which the assay was run. The method was immunoSEQ multiplex PCR; TCRdb's version includes in-frame clones alone and lacks a portion of them. Here the sample spans roughly 2.4 million clones, 90% to 96% being singletons. V shed 5 bases and J shed 5 bases, with 9 bases lying between them. The germline V gene encodes CDR1 SGHTA and CDR2 FQGNSA. This CDR3 region has 13 residues. The specimen was naive CD4+ T cells sorted from blood. Subset of the sample: CD45RA+ positively selected. V gene TRBV7-2 combines with J gene TRBJ2-2, with D possibly matching TRBD1 (6 bases). This sequence was found in a man between 18 and 29 years old in good health. The CDR3 spells CASSRGQTGELFF. In DNA form, the CDR3 reads TGTGCCAGCAGCCGCGGACAGACCGGGGAGCTGTTTTTT. Full variable domain (rest looked up from reference TRBV7-2 and TRBJ2-2): GAGVSQSPSNKVTEKGKDVELRCDPISGHTALYWYRQSLGQGLEFLIYFQGNSAPDKSGLPSDRFSAERTGGSVSTLTIQRTQQEDSAVYLCASSRGQTGELFFGEGSRLTVL.